This is a list of T cell receptor beta chains from one sample in a study of blood T cell repertoires in COVID-19. Only in-frame clones appear in the TCRdb table, and some are missing; sequencing was by immunoSEQ multiplex PCR. The table records around 130,000 clones, roughly 89% of them present only once. Sequencing input: peripheral blood. The source is a man in his forties with acute or convalescent COVID-19. Each CDR3 is given without its conserved first and last residue.

V gene,J gene,CDR3 protein
TRBV6-5,TRBJ1-1,ASSYGGALGNTEAF
TRBV3-1/TRBV3-2,TRBJ1-6,ASSPTQLRSPLH
TRBV5-1,TRBJ2-3,ASSLGQGSTDTQY
TRBV7-8,TRBJ2-7,ASSLGWTTYEQY
TRBV9,TRBJ1-4,ASSRGTNEKLF
TRBV5-1,TRBJ1-1,ASSRGTEAF
TRBV30,TRBJ1-6,AWREGNNSPLH
TRBV6-5,TRBJ2-2,ASSPASFGELF
TRBV18,TRBJ1-2,ASSPETGYDYGYT
TRBV28,TRBJ1-1,ASSPAWGTGRTEAF
TRBV21-1,TRBJ2-5,ASSTGTSGTKTQY
TRBV7-9,TRBJ1-4,ASSPGTIRKLF
TRBV6-5,TRBJ1-1,ASVSGGYTEAF
TRBV7-8,TRBJ2-7,ASSSRQGAYEQY
TRBV5-1,TRBJ1-2,ASREALYGYT
TRBV19,TRBJ2-3,ASSIGGLGEADTQY
TRBV5-6,TRBJ1-2,ASSPRTGDGYT
TRBV18,TRBJ1-4,ASSPLRGPNEKLF
TRBV11-3,TRBJ2-1,ASSPRQGAYNEQF
TRBV7-2,TRBJ1-3,ASSLYSGTFGNTIY
TRBV6-6,TRBJ2-2,ASSRESSGSGVGTGELF
TRBV10-2,TRBJ1-4,ASSTQGPANEKLF
TRBV19,TRBJ2-5,ASSTIGTVGARETQY
TRBV28,TRBJ1-6,ASSLPGEGGSPLH
TRBV5-5,TRBJ2-1,ASSPGTGPYNEQF
TRBV11-2,TRBJ1-2,ASNNLQGIGYT
TRBV5-5,TRBJ2-6,ASSLDSPRGVGGANVLT
TRBV19,TRBJ2-4,ASSGPPTVAKNIQY
TRBV7-8,TRBJ2-1,ASSLLAGAVSSYNEQF
TRBV10-3,TRBJ1-1,AMTGTPNTEAF
TRBV6-1,TRBJ1-5,ASSELNSSNQPQH
TRBV6-1,TRBJ1-1,ASSEAIQGWAF
TRBV7-2,TRBJ1-1,ASRKRGMNTEAF
TRBV9,TRBJ1-3,ASSMTPGSDSGNTIY
TRBV11-2,TRBJ1-1,ASSLVAVMNTEAF
TRBV6-5,TRBJ1-5,ASFRAEGQPQH
TRBV9,TRBJ2-1,ASSNSGSTDEQF
TRBV5-6,TRBJ2-7,ASSFIGQGFYEQY
TRBV5-5,TRBJ1-5,ASSLYGTGDYSNQPQH
TRBV7-9,TRBJ1-4,ASSLAVGGSEKLF
TRBV7-9,TRBJ2-1,ASSLRTSGSKNNEQF
TRBV6-5,TRBJ1-5,ASRTGQGSNQPQH
TRBV4-3,TRBJ1-4,ASSQQQGLEKLF
TRBV7-2,TRBJ1-2,ASSSRSRDVRYT
TRBV10-2,TRBJ2-2,ASMDLAGGNTGELF